This T cell receptor beta chain is drawn from a study of blood T cell repertoires in COVID-19. Across the study: From the United States, Italy and Spain came samples of acute and convalescent COVID-19. PBMCs, B-cell-depleted T cells, or T cells provided the cDNA or gDNA that made up the material.

In the authors' methods: It was from reference gene primer amplification that nucleated cell counts were estimated. Here immunoSEQ multiplex PCR was the method, and the copy in TCRdb shows in-frame clones only, minus some. V and J calls and clone size are copied from that table; D and trimming were computed from the DNA. The data contain a few hundred thousand clones, 84% of them singletons. This CDR3 has 14 amino acids. After removal of 7 bases from V and 16 bases from J, the junction contained 17 bases not matched to a gene. The germline V gene encodes CDR1 MDHEN and CDR2 SYDVKM. The specimen sequenced was peripheral blood. This chain uses TRBV28 with TRBJ1-4; 8 bases align to TRBD1. This sequence originates from a woman aged 40 to 50 who had recovered from COVID-19. This CDR3 reads CASNPGTGPSSAFF. In nucleotides, the CDR3 is TGTGCCAGCAATCCTGGGACAGGCCCGAGCAGCGCGTTTTTT.